This TCR beta chain comes out of a study of cytotoxic CD8 clonotypes in ibrutinib-treated CLL. Germline V gene data show CDR1 as MNHEY and CDR2 as SVGAGI. The V end lost 3 bases, the J end lost 10 bases, and 19 bases lay between the germline ends. The CDR3 runs to 15 residues. Depths of 1 in 200,000 to 1 in 1 million T cells were the sequencing target. Produced via immunoSEQ multiplex PCR; TCRdb's table is partial and in-frame only. Among fewer than 400,000 clones listed, about 61% were seen once. The TCR sequence derives from a human donor with chronic lymphocytic leukemia. The chain has TRBV6-5 and TRBJ2-1; D gene uncertain. The sample consisted of PBMCs, taken after 36 months of ibrutinib treatment. CDR3 nucleotides: TGTGCCAGCAGTTATTTACCGATCTCGCTTGGGGAGCAGTTCTTC. It translates to CASSYLPISLGEQFF.